These 20 T cell receptor beta chains were sequenced from one sample in a study of blood T cell repertoires in COVID-19. Here immunoSEQ multiplex PCR was the method, and the copy in TCRdb shows in-frame clones only, minus some. This sample yields 330,000 or so clones, of which roughly 90% are seen a single time; around 20% belongs to the top ten. Source material: PBMCs or T cells enriched from blood (not recorded which). The receptors shown here come from a woman in her 30s who had recovered from COVID-19.

The chain links TRBV6-5 to TRBJ1-6; TRBD1 matches 9 bases. The CDR3 is 16 amino acids. J was trimmed by 9 bases and V by 2 bases; bases with no gene match: 8. Per germline, CDR1 MNHEY and CDR2 SVGAGI. DNA of the CDR3: TGTGCCAGCAGTTACACCGGACAGGGGATAGGTTCACCCCTCCACTTT. As protein: CASSYTGQGIGSPLHF.

The chain employs TRBV12-3 or TRBV12-4 and TRBJ1-4; TRBD1 is a possible D gene (5 bases). V was clipped by 6 bases and J by 12 bases, with 17 bases between them. This CDR3 has 13 residues. The CDR3 DNA reads as TGTGCCAGCAGCCTGTTAAGGGCCAGGGAACTGTTTTTT. This translates into CASSLLRARELFF.

The chain recombines TRBV27 with TRBJ1-5; tentative D call: TRBD1 (6 bases). V gave up 3 bases and J gave up 7 bases, with 13 bases separating them. Germline CDR1 MNHEY, CDR2 SMNVEV (reference sequence). This CDR3 is built from 14 residues. Written as DNA, the CDR3 is TGTGCCAGCAGTTTGCGCGGCAGGGGCCAGCCCCAGCATTTT. Translated: CASSLRGRGQPQHF.

CDR3 amino acids: CASSFSRDRGNTEAFF. CDR3 DNA: TGTGCCAGCAGCTTTAGCCGGGACAGGGGTAACACTGAAGCTTTCTTT. The J gene is TRBJ1-1, the V gene TRBV7-9; the match to TRBD1 covers 10 bases. This CDR3 has 16 amino acids. With 3 bases clipped from V and 2 bases from J, the junction kept 6 bases outside the gene matches. Germline CDR1 is SEHNR and CDR2 is FQNEAQ (reference sequence).

J is TRBJ2-7 and V is TRBV7-9, with D possibly being TRBD2 (5 bases). This CDR3 comprises 13 residues. Germline loops: CDR1 SEHNR, CDR2 FQNEAQ (reference sequence). V lost 6 bases to trimming and J lost 0 bases, with 9 bases between them. The CDR3 bases are TGTGCCAGCAGACACCGGGACTCCTACGAGCAGTACTTC. It yields the protein CASRHRDSYEQYF.

The V and J genes are TRBV18 and TRBJ1-2, with 8 bases that match TRBD1. V trimming: 6 bases; J trimming: 4 bases; junction bases outside the gene matches: 4. CDR1 is KGHSH and CDR2 is LQKENI in the germline V gene. The CDR3 runs 13 residues. CDR3 DNA: TGTGCCAGCTCCACAGGGGGAGGCTATGGCTACACCTTC. Encoded protein: CASSTGGGYGYTF.

J is TRBJ2-2 and V is TRBV24-1; D not certain. Germline V gene sequence: CDR1 KGHDR, CDR2 SFDVKD. This CDR3 has 13 residues. Trimming shortened V by 5 bases and J by 7 bases, and 10 bases separated the two germline ends. The CDR3 sequence: CATSATLGGELFF. The DNA of the CDR3 is TGTGCCACCAGTGCCACTCTCGGCGGGGAGCTGTTTTTT.

A single count supports this clone. The chain uses TRBV7-9 and TRBJ1-1, with 8 nucleotides matching TRBD1. CDR3 length equals 14 residues. Germline CDR1 is SEHNR and CDR2 is FQNEAQ (reference sequence). With V trimmed by 5 bases and J by 5 bases, 7 bases remained unmatched. The CDR3: CASSTTGAGTEAFF. CDR3 bases: TGTGCCAGCAGCACGACAGGGGCCGGGACTGAAGCTTTCTTT.

The CDR3, as DNA: TGTGCCAGCAGTGACCCGGGACAGGGCAACAATGAGCAGTTCTTC. Its protein product is CASSDPGQGNNEQFF. This chain joins TRBV6-4 and TRBJ2-1; 9 bases match TRBD1. Germline CDR1 MRHNA, CDR2 SNTAGT. This CDR3 is built from 15 residues. V was pared by 2 bases and J by 5 bases, with 4 bases of the junction left unmatched.

The V gene is TRBV5-1, the J gene TRBJ1-1; TRBD1 is a possible D gene (5 bases). This CDR3 contains 15 residues. The germline CDR1 and CDR2 sequences are SGHRS and YFSETQ. Trimming pared 1 base from V and 6 bases from J, leaving 16 bases between. CDR3 sequence: CASSLSVGYRSEAFF. CDR3 in DNA: TGCGCCAGCAGCTTGTCGGTTGGTTACAGGTCTGAAGCTTTCTTT.

V gene TRBV27 combines with J gene TRBJ1-5, with TRBD1 matching over 10 bases. J was trimmed by 7 bases and V by 6 bases; bases with no gene match: 6. Germline assignment: CDR1 MNHEY and CDR2 SMNVEV (reference sequence). The CDR3 extends over 14 amino acids. The DNA of the CDR3 is TGTGCCAGCAGACGGACAGGGGGTGGACAGCCCCAGCATTTT. This codes for CASRRTGGGQPQHF.

In DNA, the CDR3 is TGTGCCAGCAGCTACGGAGGGAAATCCAAGGGTGGCTACACCTTC. As protein: CASSYGGKSKGGYTF. This chain uses TRBV7-2 with TRBJ1-2; no firm D call. The CDR3 runs to 15 residues. Germline V gives CDR1 SGHTA, CDR2 FQGNSA. The V and J ends lost 4 bases and 7 bases respectively, with 19 bases between them. Using reference TRBV7-2 and TRBJ1-2 for the parts outside the CDR3, the full variable domain is GAGVSQSPSNKVTEKGKDVELRCDPISGHTALYWYRQSLGQGLEFLIYFQGNSAPDKSGLPSDRFSAERTGGSVSTLTIQRTQQEDSAVYLCASSYGGKSKGGYTFGSGTRLTVV.

The chain couples TRBV5-6 to TRBJ2-5; D possibly corresponds to TRBD1 (6 bases). CDR1 and CDR2 from the germline V gene are SGHDT and YYEEEE. This CDR3 region has 18 residues. The ends were cut back, 4 bases at V and 2 bases at J, with 24 bases in the middle. The CDR3 here is CASSSGPGTSEWQETQYF. CDR3 nucleotide sequence: TGTGCCAGCAGCAGCGGACCCGGGACATCTGAGTGGCAAGAGACCCAGTACTTC.

The chain has TRBV12-5 and TRBJ2-5; 9 positions match TRBD1. With 2 bases clipped from V and 3 bases from J, the junction kept 4 bases outside the gene matches. The CDR3 has 15 residues. Germline CDR1 LGHNT, CDR2 FRNRAP. Here the CDR3 DNA reads TGTGCTAGTGGTTTGTCCGGGACAGGGAAAGAGACCCAGTACTTC. It encodes CASGLSGTGKETQYF.

The genes are TRBV19 and TRBJ2-7, with D possibly being TRBD1 (6 bases). CDR1 and CDR2 (germline): LNHDA, SQIVND (reference sequence). Trimming removed 6 bases from V and 6 bases from J, with 18 bases in between. This CDR3 comprises 14 residues. Here the CDR3 reads CASSQRGAGVEQYF. In nucleotides, the CDR3 is TGTGCCAGTAGCCAACGAGGGGCAGGGGTCGAGCAGTACTTC.

This CDR3 reads CASSLGQGLYEKLFF. The CDR3 DNA sequence: TGTGCCAGCAGCTTAGGACAGGGGCTTTATGAAAAACTGTTTTTT. The gene calls are TRBV7-6 and TRBJ1-4; the match to TRBD1 covers 8 bases. In germline, CDR1 is SGHVS, CDR2 FNYEAQ. Trimming cost V 1 base and J 6 bases; bases outside gene matches: 4. The CDR3 extends over 15 amino acids.

This chain links TRBV6-5 with TRBJ2-7; weak D call: TRBD1 (6 bases). In germline, CDR1 is MNHEY, CDR2 SVGAGI. V dropped 5 bases and J dropped 0 bases, with 14 bases sitting between them. The CDR3 contains 15 residues. The DNA of the CDR3 is TGTGCCAGCAGTCGGACAGTTAAAGGCTCCTACGAGCAGTACTTC. It specifies CASSRTVKGSYEQYF.

The chain couples TRBV6-6 to TRBJ1-4; 7 nucleotides match TRBD1. The CDR3 sequence is 14 residues long. Germline values: CDR1 MNHNY, CDR2 SVGAGI (reference sequence). Germline trimming cut 6 bases from V and 7 bases from J; bases unmatched to any gene: 8. CDR3 sequence reads: CASRRGQGGEKLFF. In DNA form, the CDR3 reads TGTGCCAGCAGGAGAGGGCAGGGGGGTGAAAAACTGTTTTTT.

The chain uses TRBV7-9 and TRBJ1-2, with 9 bases aligning to TRBD1. V was clipped by 5 bases and J by 8 bases; unmatched bases: 9. CDR3 length: 14 amino acids. Germline CDR1 is SEHNR and CDR2 is FQNEAQ (reference sequence). CDR3 bases: TGTGCCAGCAGCCTGGACAGGGGACTTGAAGGCTACACCTTC. Its protein product is CASSLDRGLEGYTF.

The genes are TRBV5-1 and TRBJ1-5; TRBD1 aligns across 9 bases. The CDR3 totals 15 residues. The V and J ends lost 3 bases and 5 bases, in that order; junction bases with no gene match: 6. In germline, CDR1 is SGHRS, CDR2 YFSETQ. The DNA for the CDR3 is TGCGCCAGCAGCTGGAAGGGACAGGGTGATCAGCCCCAGCATTTT. Amino acid sequence: CASSWKGQGDQPQHF. Looking up the rest from reference TRBV5-1 and TRBJ1-5 gives the full variable domain: KAGVTQTPRYLIKTRGQQVTLSCSPISGHRSVSWYQQTPGQGLQFLFEYFSETQRNKGNFPGRFSGRQFSNSRSEMNVSTLELGDSALYLCASSWKGQGDQPQHFGDGTRLSIL.